The next 21 T cell receptor beta chains were all read from a single sample in a study of blood T cells in healthy people across ages. For the second PCR, which ran for roughly 6 to 12 cycles, a sample-barcoded 5' primer and a J-beta primer mix were used. TCRdb independently ran MiXCR on the 5' RACE reads; one entry per CDR3 protein. Of under 800,000 distinct CDR3 sequences listed, roughly 44% are singletons. Sequenced: blood. The receptors stem from a woman aged 55-69 years in good health.

A few counts support this clonotype. The gene calls are TRBV27 and TRBJ1-4, with a tentative D call TRBD1 (5 bases). CDR1 is MNHEY, CDR2 SMNVEV, per germline (reference sequence). This CDR3 comprises 16 residues. The V gene lost 6 bases and the J gene lost 4 bases, with 18 bases spanning the gap. The CDR3 sequence is CASRPQTQGYNEKLFF. As DNA, the CDR3 is TGTGCCAGCAGACCCCAAACCCAGGGTTATAATGAAAAACTGTTTTTT. Complete variable domain (other parts from reference TRBV27 and TRBJ1-4): EAQVTQNPRYLITVTGKKLTVTCSQNMNHEYMSWYRQDPGLGLRQIYYSMNVEVTDKGDVPEGYKVSRKEKRNFPLILESPSPNQTSLYFCASRPQTQGYNEKLFFGSGTQLSVL.

The chain couples TRBV12-3 or TRBV12-4 to TRBJ2-7; 7 bases fit TRBD1. The CDR3 covers 13 residues. V gave up 7 bases and J gave up 0 bases; unmatched junction bases: 3. The CDR3 reads CASTGGDSYEQYF. Here the CDR3 DNA reads TGTGCCAGCACAGGGGGAGACTCCTACGAGCAGTACTTC.

As regards this clonotype: At one boundary the junction diverges from the germline segment, which might be a read error. The chain carries TRBV7-2 and TRBJ2-1; D uncertain. Germline V lookup: CDR1 SGHTA, CDR2 FQGNSA. The CDR3 covers 13 residues. The CDR3 coding sequence is TGTGCCAGCAGCTTAGCTACATACAATGAGCTGTTCTTC. The encoded protein is CASSLATYNELFF.

This chain joins TRBV20-1 and TRBJ2-3; TRBD2 aligns across 8 bases. J gave up 1 base and V 6 bases, and 6 bases lay outside the gene matches. CDR3 length equals 14 residues. CDR1 and CDR2 (germline): DFQATT, SNEGSKA (reference sequence). The CDR3 DNA is TGCAGTGCGGGGGGACTAGGGGGCACAGATACGCAGTATTTT. Protein sequence: CSAGGLGGTDTQYF.

A word on this clonotype: This may arise from a read error, as a much more abundant clone is one base away. The rearrangement uses TRBV6-2 or TRBV6-3 and TRBJ2-4, with D unresolved. The CDR3 has 13 residues. V was cut by 4 bases and J by 0 bases, with 4 bases left in between. In germline, CDR1 is MNHEY, CDR2 SVGEGT. CDR3 nucleotides: TGTGCCAGCAGTTCATCAGCCAAAAACATTCAGTACTTC. Its translation is CASSSSAKNIQYF.

CDR3 sequence (DNA): TGTGCCACCAGTCACCCTGGGACAGGGAGTTCCAATGAGCAGTTCTTC. Its protein product is CATSHPGTGSSNEQFF. The chain couples TRBV24-1 to TRBJ2-1; 9 bases line up with TRBD1. This CDR3 has 16 amino acids. V gave up 6 bases and J gave up 6 bases; unmatched junction bases: 11. Germline CDR1 is KGHDR and CDR2 is SFDVKD.

Only a few counts were recorded for this clonotype. V is TRBV5-1 and J is TRBJ2-1, with 7 bases aligning to TRBD2. Judging by the DNA end, TRBJ2-7 fits better; the J call may be wrong. This CDR3 has 16 amino acids. CDR1 SGHRS and CDR2 YFSETQ come from the germline V gene. The CDR3 spells CASSLDVAGVYNEQYF. As DNA, the CDR3 is TGCGCCAGCAGCTTGGACGTCGCGGGAGTATACAATGAGCAGTACTTC.

This rearrangement joins TRBV6-1 to TRBJ2-5, with TRBD1 as a possible D gene (5 bases). From germline, CDR1 is MNHNS and CDR2 SASEGT. This CDR3 comprises 14 residues. V lost 8 bases, J lost 5 bases, and 18 bases lay in between. The CDR3 region is CASGALRAVETQYF. CDR3 nucleotide sequence: TGTGCCAGCGGGGCCCTCAGGGCGGTCGAGACCCAGTACTTC.

This sequence joins TRBV4-1 and TRBJ2-2, with TRBD1 as a possible D gene (6 bases). The V end was cut by 4 bases, the J end by 7 bases, with 19 bases between. CDR3 length equals 16 residues. The germline gives CDR1 MGHRA, CDR2 YSYEKL. The CDR3 loop reads CASSRMPDRRGGELFF. In DNA form, the CDR3 reads TGCGCCAGCAGCCGCATGCCGGACAGAAGGGGCGGGGAGCTGTTTTTT.

J is TRBJ2-7 and V is TRBV21-1; the tabulated D call, TRBD2, remains unverified against the DNA. TRBV21-1 is classified as a pseudogene. This CDR3 comprises 16 residues. This chain's CDR3 is CACKPLAGGLGNEQYF. The CDR3 DNA sequence: TGTGCCTGCAAACCCCTAGCGGGGGGGCTCGGCAATGAGCAGTACTTC.

This chain uses TRBV7-2 with TRBJ2-2, with 12 bases matching TRBD2. With 1 base clipped from V and 6 bases from J, the junction kept 6 bases outside the gene matches. There are 17 residues in the CDR3. The germline CDR1 and CDR2 sequences are SGHTA and FQGNSA. The CDR3 loop reads CASSLGSSGGAAGELFF. The CDR3 DNA reads TGTGCCAGCAGCTTAGGATCTAGCGGGGGGGCCGCCGGGGAGCTGTTTTTT.

The rearrangement links TRBV3-1 to TRBJ1-2; D gene unclear. V dropped 3 bases and J dropped 7 bases, with 15 bases sitting between them. CDR3 size: 14 residues. Germline-derived CDR1 and CDR2 are LGHDT and YNNKEL (reference sequence). CDR3 protein: CASSHRQPGGGYTF. CDR3 in DNA: TGTGCCAGCAGCCACAGACAACCAGGTGGTGGCTACACCTTC. The whole variable domain, filled in from reference TRBV3-1 and TRBJ1-2, reads DTAVSQTPKYLVTQMGNDKSIKCEQNLGHDTMYWYKQDSKKFLKIMFSYNNKELIINETVPNRFSPKSPDKAHLNLHINSLELGDSAVYFCASSHRQPGGGYTFGSGTRLTVV.

This clonotype was recorded a few times. The chain links TRBV30 to TRBJ2-3, with 7 bases that match TRBD1. Per the germline V gene, CDR1 is GTSNPN and CDR2 is SVGIG (reference sequence). The CDR3 runs 15 residues. V shed 1 base, J shed 2 bases, and the junction held 6 bases outside the gene matches. Here the CDR3 DNA reads TGTGCCTGGAGTGCGACAGGGCACCTCACAGATACGCAGTATTTT. Residues: CAWSATGHLTDTQYF.

J is TRBJ1-1 and V is TRBV25-1; D gene uncertain. The CDR3 loop spans 14 amino acids. Deletions cut 6 bases from V and 10 bases from J, with 21 bases between. CDR1 and CDR2 from the germline V gene are MGHDK and SYGVNS. CDR3 loop: CASSPPRSLEGAFF. Written as DNA, the CDR3 is TGTGCCAGCAGCCCACCCCGGAGCCTCGAAGGAGCTTTCTTT.

On this clonotype: A junction end diverges from the germline sequence, so it may reflect a read error. This chain uses TRBV7-2 with TRBJ1-4; maybe TRBD1 (5 bases). In germline, CDR1 is SGHTA, CDR2 FQGNSA. This CDR3 spans 13 amino acids. CDR3 DNA: TGTGCCTGCAGCTTAGGGGAGTTAGAAAAACTGTTTTTT. This translates into CACSLGELEKLFF.

The rearrangement joins TRBV29-1 to TRBJ1-2; D gene unclear. This CDR3 comprises 12 residues. Germline CDR1 and CDR2: SQVTM and ANQGSEA. V was clipped by 4 bases and J by 3 bases, with 9 bases between them. CDR3 coding DNA: TGCAGCGTTGTCTATGGGGACTATGGCTACACCTTC. It is translated as CSVVYGDYGYTF. Using reference TRBV29-1 and TRBJ1-2 for the parts outside the CDR3, the full variable domain is SAVISQKPSRDICQRGTSLTIQCQVDSQVTMMFWYRQQPGQSLTLIATANQGSEATYESGFVIDKFPISRPNLTFSTLTVSNMSPEDSSIYLCSVVYGDYGYTFGSGTRLTVV.

V and J are TRBV7-6 and TRBJ2-6, with 7 bases identical to TRBD1. In germline, CDR1 is SGHVS, CDR2 FNYEAQ. The CDR3 has 16 residues. V was pared by 1 base and J by 4 bases, with 4 bases of the junction left unmatched. CDR3 region: CASSLEGAMGANVLTF. The CDR3 bases are TGTGCCAGCAGCTTAGAGGGGGCCATGGGGGCCAACGTCCTGACTTTC. Variable domain in full (rest from reference TRBV7-6 and TRBJ2-6): GAGVSQSPRYKVTKRGQDVALRCDPISGHVSLYWYRQALGQGPEFLTYFNYEAQQDKSGLPNDRFSAERPEGSISTLTIQRTEQRDSAMYRCASSLEGAMGANVLTFGAGSRLTVL.

The table lists this clonotype with a few counts. This chain joins TRBV5-1 and TRBJ1-2; 7 bases are a match to TRBD1. CDR3 length equals 15 residues. Looked up from germline, CDR1 is SGHRS and CDR2 is YFSETQ. The V gene end was trimmed by 1 base and the J gene end by 4 bases; junction bases not matched to a gene: 7. DNA for the CDR3: TGCGCCAGCAGCTTGAACCCGGGACAGAGCTATGGCTACACCTTC. As protein: CASSLNPGQSYGYTF.

The gene calls are TRBV7-9 and TRBJ1-5; D gene unclear. V was cut by 3 bases and J by 6 bases, with 15 bases left in between. The CDR3 has 15 residues. Looked up from germline, CDR1 is SEHNR and CDR2 is FQNEAQ (reference sequence). CDR3 DNA sequence: TGTGCCAGCAGCTTCGGGTCCTTGAGTTTTCAGCCCCAGCATTTT. Residues: CASSFGSLSFQPQHF.

In DNA, the CDR3 is TGCGCCAGCAGCCCGGAGGACCCCAGGGGGAATGAGCAGTTCTTC. Its protein product is CASSPEDPRGNEQFF. J is TRBJ2-1 and V is TRBV5-1, with 7 bases fitting TRBD1. Germline assignment: CDR1 SGHRS and CDR2 YFSETQ. Germline trimming cut 4 bases from V and 7 bases from J; bases unmatched to any gene: 11. CDR3 size: 15 residues.

This clonotype was counted many times. The rearrangement links TRBV7-3 to TRBJ2-1, with D perhaps being TRBD1 or TRBD2 (5 bases each). Germline V gene lookup returns CDR1 SGHTA and CDR2 FQGTGA. CDR3 length: 13 residues. Trimming shortened V by 0 bases and J by 7 bases, and 7 bases separated the two germline ends. For the CDR3, the DNA is TGTGCCAGCAGCTTAACGTGGGGGAATGAGCAGTTCTTC. Amino acid sequence: CASSLTWGNEQFF.